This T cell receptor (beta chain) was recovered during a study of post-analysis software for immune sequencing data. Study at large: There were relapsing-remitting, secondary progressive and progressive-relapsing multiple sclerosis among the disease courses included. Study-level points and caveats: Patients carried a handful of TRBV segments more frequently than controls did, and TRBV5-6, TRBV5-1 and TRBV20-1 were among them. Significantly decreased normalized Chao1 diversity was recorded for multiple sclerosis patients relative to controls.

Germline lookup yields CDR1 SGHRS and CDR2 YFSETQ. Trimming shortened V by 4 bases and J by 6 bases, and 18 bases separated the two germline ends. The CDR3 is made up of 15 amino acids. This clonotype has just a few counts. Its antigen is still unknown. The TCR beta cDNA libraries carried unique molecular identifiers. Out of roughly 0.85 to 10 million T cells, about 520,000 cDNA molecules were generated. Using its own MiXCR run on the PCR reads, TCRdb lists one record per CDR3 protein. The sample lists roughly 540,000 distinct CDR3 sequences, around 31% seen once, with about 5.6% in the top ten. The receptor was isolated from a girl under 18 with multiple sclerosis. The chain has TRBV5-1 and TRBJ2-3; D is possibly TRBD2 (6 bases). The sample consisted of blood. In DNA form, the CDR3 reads TGCGCCAGCAGCCCCACGGGACTGACGGGGGATACGCAGTATTTT. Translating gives CASSPTGLTGDTQYF. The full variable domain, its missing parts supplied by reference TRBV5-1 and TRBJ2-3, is KAGVTQTPRYLIKTRGQQVTLSCSPISGHRSVSWYQQTPGQGLQFLFEYFSETQRNKGNFPGRFSGRQFSNSRSEMNVSTLELGDSALYLCASSPTGLTGDTQYFGPGTRLTVL.